This T cell receptor (beta chain) was sequenced in a study of PD-L1 blockade in urothelial cancer. Indicated time point: pretreatment peripheral blood. The CDR3 runs 15 residues. Unmatched junction bases numbered 3, after V lost 1 base and J lost 1 base. Germline V lookup: CDR1 KGHSH, CDR2 LQKENI. Assay used: immunoSEQ multiplex PCR; TCRdb lists only in-frame clones, some missing. The sample shows over 65,000 clones, roughly 90% of them seen only once. This receptor was obtained from a man between 65 and 80 years old with urothelial cancer. This specimen was PBMCs, taken around atezolizumab (anti-PD-L1) treatment. This rearrangement joins TRBV18 to TRBJ1-1; the match to TRBD1 covers 7 bases. This CDR3 reads CASSPQGATNTEAFF. CDR3 coding DNA: TGTGCCAGCTCACCACAGGGGGCGACGAACACTGAAGCTTTCTTT.